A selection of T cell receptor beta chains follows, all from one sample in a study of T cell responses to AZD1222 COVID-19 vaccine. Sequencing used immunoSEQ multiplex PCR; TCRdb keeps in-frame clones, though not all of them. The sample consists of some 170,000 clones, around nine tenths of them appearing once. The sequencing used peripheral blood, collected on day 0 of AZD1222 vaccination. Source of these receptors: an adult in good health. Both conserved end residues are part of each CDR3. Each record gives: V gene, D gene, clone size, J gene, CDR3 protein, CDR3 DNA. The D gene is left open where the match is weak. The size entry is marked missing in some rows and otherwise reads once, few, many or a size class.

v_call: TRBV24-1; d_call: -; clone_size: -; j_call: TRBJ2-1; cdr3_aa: CATQGGNEQFF; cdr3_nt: TGTGCCACCCAAGGGGGCAATGAGCAGTTCTTC
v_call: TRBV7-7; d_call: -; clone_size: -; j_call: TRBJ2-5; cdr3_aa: CASSLDRRETQYF; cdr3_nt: TGTGCCAGCAGCTTAGATAGAAGGGAGACCCAGTACTTC
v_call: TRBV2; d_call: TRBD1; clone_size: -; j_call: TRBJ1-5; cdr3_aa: CASSEEVGQGAGQPQHF; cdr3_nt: TGTGCCAGCAGCGAGGAGGTTGGACAGGGGGCAGGGCAGCCCCAGCATTTT
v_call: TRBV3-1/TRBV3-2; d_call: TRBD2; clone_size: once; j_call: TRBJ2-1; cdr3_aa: CASSLGTSGPLYNEQFF; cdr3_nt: TGTGCCAGCAGCCTTGGGACTAGCGGGCCCCTCTACAATGAGCAGTTCTTC
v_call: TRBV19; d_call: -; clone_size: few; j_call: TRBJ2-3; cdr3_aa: CASSRQRTDTQYF; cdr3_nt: TGTGCCAGTAGTAGGCAGCGCACAGATACGCAGTATTTT
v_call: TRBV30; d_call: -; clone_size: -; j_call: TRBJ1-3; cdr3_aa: CAWSWLDTFSGNTIYF; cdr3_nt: TGTGCCTGGAGTTGGTTGGACACTTTCTCTGGAAACACCATATATTTT
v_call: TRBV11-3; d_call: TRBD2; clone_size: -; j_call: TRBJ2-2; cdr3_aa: CASSLAGAGTGELFF; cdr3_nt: TGTGCCAGCAGCTTGGCGGGAGCGGGAACCGGGGAGCTGTTTTTT
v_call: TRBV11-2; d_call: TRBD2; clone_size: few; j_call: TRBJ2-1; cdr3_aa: CASSLRLAGGSQFF; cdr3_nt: TGTGCCAGCAGCTTAAGACTAGCGGGGGGGAGCCAGTTCTTC
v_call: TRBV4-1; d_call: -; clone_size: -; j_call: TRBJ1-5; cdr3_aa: CASSQDGSGRGNQPQHF; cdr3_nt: TGCGCCAGCAGCCAAGACGGGTCGGGGAGGGGTAATCAGCCCCAGCATTTT
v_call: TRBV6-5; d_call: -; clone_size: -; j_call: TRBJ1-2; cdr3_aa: CASNPGALEAGYTF; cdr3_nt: TGTGCCAGCAATCCGGGAGCACTTGAGGCTGGCTACACCTTC
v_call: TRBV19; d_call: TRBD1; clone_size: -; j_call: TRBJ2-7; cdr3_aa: CASSPGQSSYEQYF; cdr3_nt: TGTGCCAGTAGTCCGGGACAGTCCTCCTACGAGCAGTACTTC
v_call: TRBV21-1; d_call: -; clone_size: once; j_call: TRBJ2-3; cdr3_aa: CASSKVETSGRTDTQYF; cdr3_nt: TGTGCCAGCAGCAAAGTGGAGACTAGCGGGAGAACAGATACGCAGTATTTT
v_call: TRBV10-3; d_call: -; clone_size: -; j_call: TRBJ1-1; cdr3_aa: CAISGKVGSKGAEAFF; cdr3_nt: TGTGCCATCAGTGGGAAGGTTGGATCAAAAGGGGCTGAAGCTTTCTTT